The present T cell receptor beta chain was sequenced within a study of T-cell reconstitution after alpha-beta-depleted transplantation in children (dated by TCRdb to 2016 to 2018). Background on the whole study: The study quantitatively tracked T-cell immune reconstitution after TCRalphabeta/CD19-depleted allogeneic hematopoietic cell transplantation in children using TCR repertoire profiling. Study-wide conclusions, independent of this receptor: In some patients, the high TCRbeta diversity seen at day 60 was put down to recipient T cells and intrathymic progenitors that had survived conditioning. Hyperexpanded clone frequencies declined over subsequent months; after one year, T-cell counts and TCRbeta diversity were mostly attributed to newly produced T cells. The apparently early recovery of alphabetaT-cell counts about two months after transplant reportedly depended on only several hundred rapidly expanded clones that came from non-depleted graft cells.

With regard to this clonotype: The specificity of this receptor is unknown. Base qualities were left out, and no much larger clone turns up one base away.

The treatment or condition tag for this specimen amounts to: allogeneic hematopoietic cell transplantation with graft depleted of TCRalphabeta T cells and CD19 B cells. The transplant recipients were children given TCRalphabeta/CD19-depleted allogeneic hematopoietic cell grafts. Library preparation used PCR. The listed sequencing device is Illumina HiSeq 2500. TCR libraries were prepared with molecular barcoding, using unique molecular identifiers to normalize TCRbeta repertoire quantification. TCRdb reworked the public reads: Q25 trimming with fastp, MiXCR clone assembly, productive beta chains retained. All rows with the same CDR3 protein become a single entry with the most common DNA and genes. For this sample the table gives about 500,000 distinct CDR3 sequences, of which 9.5% to 12% were detected only once. The top ten clones comprise 14% of the sample. The CDR3 starts with the cysteine, ends with the phenylalanine, and has 17 residues. Only the CDR3 DNA stays, 51 bases, in frame from base 1. CDR1 is given as MGHRA and CDR2 as YSYEKL, both from the germline V gene. Trimming costs V 3 bases and J 3 bases, and their ends lie 18 bases apart.

The clonotype was recovered from a female patient between 2 and 10 years old who had a stem cell transplant for aplastic anemia, so the T cells may come from the graft donor. The rearrangement joined TRBV4-1 to TRBJ2-1, and perhaps TRBD1 as D gene, on 5 matching bases. This specimen was PBMCs, mostly from graft donor cells, taken 180 days after TCRalphabeta/CD19-depleted stem cell transplant. The CDR3 region has the sequence CASSHFTGPALYNEQFF. The DNA sequence is TGCGCCAGCAGCCATTTCACAGGTCCAGCCCTCTACAATGAGCAGTTCTTC.